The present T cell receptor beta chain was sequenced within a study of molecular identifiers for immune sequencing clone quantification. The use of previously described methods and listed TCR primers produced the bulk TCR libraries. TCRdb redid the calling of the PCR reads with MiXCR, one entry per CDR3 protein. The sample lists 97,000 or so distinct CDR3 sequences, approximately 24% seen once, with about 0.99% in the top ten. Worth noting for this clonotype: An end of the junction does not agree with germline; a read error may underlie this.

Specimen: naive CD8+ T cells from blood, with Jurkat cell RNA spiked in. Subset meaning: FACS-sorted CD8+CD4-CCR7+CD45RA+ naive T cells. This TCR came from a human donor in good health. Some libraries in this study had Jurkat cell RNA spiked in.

In nucleotides, the CDR3 is TGTGCCGGTAGTATTGATAGTGGCACAGATACGCAGTATTTT. It translates to CAGSIDSGTDTQYF. V gene TRBV19 combines with J gene TRBJ2-3; D gene unclear. Germline CDR1 and CDR2: LNHDA and SQIVND (reference sequence). The CDR3 spans 14 residues.